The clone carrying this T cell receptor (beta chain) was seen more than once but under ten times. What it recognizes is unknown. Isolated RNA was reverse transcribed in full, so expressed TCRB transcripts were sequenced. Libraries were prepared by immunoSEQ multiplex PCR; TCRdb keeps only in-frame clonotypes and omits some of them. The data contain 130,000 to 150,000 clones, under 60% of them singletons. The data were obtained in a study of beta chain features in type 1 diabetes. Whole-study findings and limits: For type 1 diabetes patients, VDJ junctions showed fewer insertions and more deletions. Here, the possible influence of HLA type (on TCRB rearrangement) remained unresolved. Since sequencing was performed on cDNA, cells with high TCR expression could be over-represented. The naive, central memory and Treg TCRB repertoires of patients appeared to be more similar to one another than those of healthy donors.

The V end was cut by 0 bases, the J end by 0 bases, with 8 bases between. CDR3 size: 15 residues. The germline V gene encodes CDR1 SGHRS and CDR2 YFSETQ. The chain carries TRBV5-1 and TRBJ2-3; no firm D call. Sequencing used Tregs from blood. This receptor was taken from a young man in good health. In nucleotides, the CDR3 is TGCGCCAGCAGCTTGGAACCTCTAAGCACAGATACGCAGTATTTT. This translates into CASSLEPLSTDTQYF. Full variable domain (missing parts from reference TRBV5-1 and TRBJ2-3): KAGVTQTPRYLIKTRGQQVTLSCSPISGHRSVSWYQQTPGQGLQFLFEYFSETQRNKGNFPGRFSGRQFSNSRSEMNVSTLELGDSALYLCASSLEPLSTDTQYFGPGTRLTVL.